This TCR beta chain was sequenced in a study of shared clonotypes between healthy human individuals (dated by TCRdb to 2018 to 2020). Regarding the complete study: The cohort comprised a couple of women and a few men aged 18 to 49 years. Leukapheresis yielded between about 0.85 and 9.5 billion PBMCs per donor. For each donor, CD4 naive and CD4 memory were each given three plates, CD8 naive was given two plates, and CD8 memory was given one plate. To estimate repertoire size and how much clonotype sharing occurs between individuals, the study deeply sequenced the blood TCR repertoires of roughly 5 healthy adults. Libraries were prepared and TCR repertoires were sequenced by different laboratories using diverse techniques, in order to increase sequencing depth and limit assay-specific biases.

About this clone itself: What this receptor recognizes is not known. No much larger clone is present one base from it, and per-base qualities are unavailable.

The CDR3 goes from the cysteine to the phenylalanine over 14 residues. Only the CDR3 portion is preserved as DNA: 42 bases, with reading frame beginning at the first base. V is trimmed back by 3 bases and J by 8 bases, and the junction contains 7 bases that no gene match accounts for. According to the germline V gene, CDR1 reads KGHSH and CDR2 reads LQKENI. CD8 naive samples were CD45RO-negative cells positively selected for CCR7, giving a CD45RA+CCR7+ population that excluded TemRA cells. Healthy HIV-negative adults with no recently reported acute infections or vaccinations were included as donors. Every donor was a Caucasian adult living in Nashville, Tennessee, USA. After blood collection by leukapheresis, PBMCs were isolated using Ficoll-Histopaque density gradient centrifugation and then cryopreserved in the vapor phase of liquid nitrogen. Purity and quantity of every magnetically sorted T cell population were checked by analytical flow cytometry. Genomic DNA was isolated from each sorted fraction and quantified by UV absorbance on a Nanodrop 2000c.

What the authors observed across the whole study: Only blood was sampled, and tissue TCR repertoires likely differ from those in blood. Naive subsets generally had larger estimated clonotype richness than memory subsets. Even with the large sequencing depth, rarefaction of the sorted-subset datasets indicated that sequencing was incomplete. Clonotypes shared by all four sorted-subset donors showed higher generation probabilities than non-shared clonotypes. Because the study included a small number of donors, the genetic and exposure-history diversity represented was limited. Pairwise subsampling indicated that sequencing depth was expected to affect the degree of clonotype sharing among donors. When four donors were compared, the shared fraction of clonotypes was 5% to 6.5% for naive CD4, around 4% for naive CD8, 2% to 2.5% for memory CD4, and around 0.37% for memory CD8.

TCR CDR3 regions were amplified from genomic DNA by multiplex PCR using the deep immunoSEQ assay. Extracted genomic DNA from each cell subset was spread evenly across all wells of several immunoSEQ 96-well plates, with each plate serving as a replicate. Each replicate PCR for sorted subsets received about 180 ng genomic DNA, equal to around 32,000 T cell genomes. Purified libraries were quantified with a Qubit 3.0 fluorometer, sized on a Bioanalyzer 2100, and re-quantified with the KAPA Library Quantification kit. Every immunoSEQ 96-well plate was sequenced on a dedicated single-read 150-cycle Illumina NextSeq 550 flow cell. Per the original workflow: Because the immunoSEQ output included only junctional sequences and no quality scores, the filtering could not be the same as the filtering used for full-length reads. Sequences were annotated with PyIR, a Python wrapper for IgBLAST v1.9, and V/J genes and CDR3 were assigned using IMGT germline references. Reads were removed for weak V/J assignments (E-value above 1e-6), missing CDR3, stop codons, out-of-frame junctions, or ambiguous translated residues. A V3J clonotype was defined by an identical inferred V gene, J gene, and CDR3 amino acid sequence. Percentage overlap between repertoires was computed as shared unique clonotypes divided by the size of the smaller repertoire. Richness of each repertoire was evaluated using RTK rarefaction, the Chao1 estimator, and Recon v2.1 estimates of unobserved clonotypes. For all TCRbeta clonotypes obtained by the gDNA method from a handful of donors, generation probabilities were computed with OLGA. What TCRdb holds here is the immuneACCESS table cut down to in-frame rearrangements. Part of the clones is not present; checked against another copy, under half of the missing clones reflect an unresolved V gene, and the others are unexplained. V, J and clone size are taken as reported in that table, and D and trimming were inferred from the DNA itself. Counted in this sample were hundreds of thousands of clones; approximately 96% of them appeared once. The biggest ten clones account for more than 0.085% of the sample.

The V and J genes are TRBV18 and TRBJ2-1; 7 central nucleotides agree with TRBD1. Sequencing was performed on naive CD8+ T cells sorted from blood. Per the publication, the cell subset or site label means: CD45RA+CCR7+. The receptor comes from a woman aged 30 to 39 in good health. The DNA is as follows: TGTGCCAGCTCACCTATAAGGGGGCTGGATGAGCAGTTCTTC. Translation gives CASSPIRGLDEQFF.